One and the same sample provided the 7 T cell receptor beta chains below, sequenced in a study of shared clonotypes between healthy human individuals. The naive CD8 subset, CD45RO-negative cells positively selected for CCR7, excluded terminally differentiated effector memory CD45RA+ cells. Clones were read by immunoSEQ multiplex PCR, and TCRdb kept only the in-frame ones, dropping some. The profile covers approximately 1.9 million clones, with 85% to 95% appearing a single time and around 1.7% taken by the ten largest. Input material: naive CD8+ T cells from PBMCs. The source of these receptors is a young man in good health. Some clones in this sample may be carry-over from other donors' samples.

J is TRBJ2-7 and V is TRBV4-1; D not certain. Trimming took off 4 bases at V and 1 base at J, with 8 bases between the two ends. The CDR3 contains 13 residues. CDR1 is MGHRA and CDR2 is YSYEKL in the germline V gene. CDR3 sequence: CASSPHGSYEQYF. CDR3 bases: TGCGCCAGCAGCCCCCATGGATCCTACGAGCAGTACTTC.

As regards this clone: Additional DNA sequences in this sample encode the identical CDR3. This chain joins TRBV27 and TRBJ1-1; D ambiguous. The CDR3 loop spans 13 amino acids. Looked up from germline, CDR1 is MNHEY and CDR2 is SMNVEV (reference sequence). V lost 2 bases and J lost 4, with 8 bases in between. The CDR3 is CASSLVLGTEAFF. CDR3 nucleotides: TGTGCCAGCAGTTTAGTGCTGGGCACTGAAGCTTTCTTT.

This CDR3 is CASSLRGQYEQYF. CDR3 in DNA: TGTGCCAGCAGCTTGCGGGGCCAGTACGAGCAGTACTTC. The rearrangement joins TRBV5-5 to TRBJ2-7; D is tentatively TRBD1 or TRBD2 (5 bases each). V shed 1 base and J shed 4 bases, with 9 bases lying between them. CDR1 and CDR2 from the germline V gene are SGHKS and YYEKEE (reference sequence). The CDR3 consists of 13 residues.

The J gene is TRBJ2-7, the V gene TRBV15; 7 bases fit TRBD2. The CDR3 is made up of 13 amino acids. From germline, CDR1 is LNHNV and CDR2 YYDKDF (reference sequence). Germline trimming cut 9 bases from V and 0 bases from J; bases unmatched to any gene: 5. The CDR3 DNA reads as TGTGCCACTAGCCTAGCGGCCTCCTACGAGCAGTACTTC. The encoded protein is CATSLAASYEQYF.

The chain employs TRBV19 and TRBJ2-1; 13 nucleotides agree with TRBD2. Germline loops: CDR1 LNHDA, CDR2 SQIVND (reference sequence). V lost 3 bases to trimming and J lost 10 bases; unmatched junction nucleotides: 3. CDR3 length: 14 residues. DNA of the CDR3: TGTGCCAGTAGTATCCCGGGACTAGCGGGAGAGCAGTTCTTC. Its translation: CASSIPGLAGEQFF.

The chain uses TRBV7-9 and TRBJ2-3, with D perhaps matching TRBD1 (6 bases). Germline CDR1 is SEHNR and CDR2 is FQNEAQ (reference sequence). The CDR3 has 15 residues. Trimming shortened V by 4 bases and J by 0 bases, and 11 bases separated the two germline ends. The chain's CDR3 is CASSSGTFSTDTQYF. In DNA, the CDR3 is TGTGCCAGCAGCTCCGGGACATTCAGCACAGATACGCAGTATTTT.

This clone was detected a few times. V gene TRBV29-1 combines with J gene TRBJ1-1; D gene ambiguous. V was trimmed by 7 bases and J by 2 bases, leaving 5 bases between them. This CDR3 is built from 10 residues. Germline V gives CDR1 SQVTM, CDR2 ANQGSEA. The CDR3 DNA follows: TGCAGCGGACATAACACTGAAGCTTTCTTT. Translating it yields CSGHNTEAFF.